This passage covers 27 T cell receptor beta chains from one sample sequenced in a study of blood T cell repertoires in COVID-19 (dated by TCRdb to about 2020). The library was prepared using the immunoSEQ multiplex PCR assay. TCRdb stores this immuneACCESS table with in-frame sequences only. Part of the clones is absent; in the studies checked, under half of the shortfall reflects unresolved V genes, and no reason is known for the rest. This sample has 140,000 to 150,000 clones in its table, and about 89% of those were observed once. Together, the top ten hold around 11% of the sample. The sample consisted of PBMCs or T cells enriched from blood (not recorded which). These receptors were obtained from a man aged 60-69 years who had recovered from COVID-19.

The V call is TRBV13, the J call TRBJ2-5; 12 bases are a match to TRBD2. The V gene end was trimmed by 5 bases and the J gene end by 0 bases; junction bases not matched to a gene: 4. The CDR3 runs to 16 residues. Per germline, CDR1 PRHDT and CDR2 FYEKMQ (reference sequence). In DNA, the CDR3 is TGTGCCAGCAGCCGTAGACTAGCGGGGGACCAAGAGACCCAGTACTTC. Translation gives CASSRRLAGDQETQYF. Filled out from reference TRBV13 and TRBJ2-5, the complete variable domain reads AAGVIQSPRHLIKEKRETATLKCYPIPRHDTVYWYQQGPGQDPQFLISFYEKMQSDKGSIPDRFSAQQFSDYHSELNMSSLELGDSALYFCASSRRLAGDQETQYFGPGTRLLVL.

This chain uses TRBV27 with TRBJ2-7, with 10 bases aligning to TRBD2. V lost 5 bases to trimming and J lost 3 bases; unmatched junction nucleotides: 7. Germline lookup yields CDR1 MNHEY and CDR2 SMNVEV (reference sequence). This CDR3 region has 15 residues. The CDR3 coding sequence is TGTGCCAGCAGTGAGACGGGACTAGCGAGCTACGAGCAGTACTTC. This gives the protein CASSETGLASYEQYF.

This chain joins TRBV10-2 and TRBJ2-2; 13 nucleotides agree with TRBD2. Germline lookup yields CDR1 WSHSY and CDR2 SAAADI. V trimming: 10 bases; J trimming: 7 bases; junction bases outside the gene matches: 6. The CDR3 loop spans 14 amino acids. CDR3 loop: CATGTSGIGGELFF. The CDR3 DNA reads TGCGCCACCGGGACTAGCGGGATCGGCGGGGAGCTGTTTTTT.

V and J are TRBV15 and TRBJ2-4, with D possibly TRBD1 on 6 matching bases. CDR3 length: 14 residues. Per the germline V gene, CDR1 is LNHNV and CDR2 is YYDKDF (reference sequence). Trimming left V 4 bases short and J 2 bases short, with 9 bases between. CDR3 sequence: CATSTRGPKNIQYF. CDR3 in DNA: TGTGCCACCAGCACCAGGGGTCCCAAAAACATTCAGTACTTC. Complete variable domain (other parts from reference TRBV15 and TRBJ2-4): DAMVIQNPRYQVTQFGKPVTLSCSQTLNHNVMYWYQQKSSQAPKLLFHYYDKDFNNEADTPDNFQSRRPNTSFCFLDIRSPGLGDTAMYLCATSTRGPKNIQYFGAGTRLSVL.

This chain's CDR3 is CASSLTGGGTEAFF. The CDR3 DNA reads TGTGCCAGCAGCTTGACAGGGGGCGGCACTGAAGCTTTCTTT. The chain carries TRBV11-2 and TRBJ1-1; 10 bases are a match to TRBD1. Germline CDR1 SGHAT, CDR2 FQNNGV. Trimming at V came to 3 bases and at J to 4 bases, leaving 2 bases not matched to a gene. CDR3 length: 14 residues.

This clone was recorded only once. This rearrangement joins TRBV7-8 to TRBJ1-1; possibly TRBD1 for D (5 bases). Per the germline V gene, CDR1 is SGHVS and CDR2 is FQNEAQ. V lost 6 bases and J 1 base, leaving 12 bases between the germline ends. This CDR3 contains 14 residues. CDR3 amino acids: CASRPLGQNTEAFF. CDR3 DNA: TGTGCCAGCAGACCCCTTGGACAGAACACTGAAGCTTTCTTT.

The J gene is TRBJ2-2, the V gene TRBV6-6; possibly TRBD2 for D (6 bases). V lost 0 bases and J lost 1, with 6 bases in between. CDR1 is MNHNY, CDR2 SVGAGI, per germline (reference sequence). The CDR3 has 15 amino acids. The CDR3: CASSYSRGNTGELFF. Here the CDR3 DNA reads TGTGCCAGCAGTTACTCGCGGGGGAACACCGGGGAGCTGTTTTTT.

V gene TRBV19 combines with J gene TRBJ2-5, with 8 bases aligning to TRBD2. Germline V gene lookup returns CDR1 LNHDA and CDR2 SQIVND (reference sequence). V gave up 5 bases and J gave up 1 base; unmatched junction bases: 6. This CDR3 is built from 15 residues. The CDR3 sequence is CASSRAGVGQETQYF. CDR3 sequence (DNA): TGTGCCAGTAGTCGAGCGGGAGTTGGCCAAGAGACCCAGTACTTC.

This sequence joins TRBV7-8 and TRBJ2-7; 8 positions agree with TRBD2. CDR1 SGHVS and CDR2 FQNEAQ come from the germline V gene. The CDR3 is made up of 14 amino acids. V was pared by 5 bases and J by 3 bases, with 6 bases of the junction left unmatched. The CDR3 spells CASSPLGGDYEQYF. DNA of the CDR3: TGTGCCAGCAGCCCCCTCGGGGGGGACTACGAGCAGTACTTC.

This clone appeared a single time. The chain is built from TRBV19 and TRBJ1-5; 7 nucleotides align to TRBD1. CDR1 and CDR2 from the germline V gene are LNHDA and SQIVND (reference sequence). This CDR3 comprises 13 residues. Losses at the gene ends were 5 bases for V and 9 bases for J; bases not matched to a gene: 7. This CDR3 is CASSPTGKRPQHF. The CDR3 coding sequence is TGTGCCAGTAGTCCGACAGGGAAGAGGCCCCAGCATTTT.

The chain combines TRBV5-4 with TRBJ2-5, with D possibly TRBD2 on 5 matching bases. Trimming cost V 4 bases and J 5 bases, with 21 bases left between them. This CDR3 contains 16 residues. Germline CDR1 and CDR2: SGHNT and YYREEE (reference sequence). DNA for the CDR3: TGTGCCAGCAGCCCGAGGGTTTCGGAAAGTCGGGAGACCCAGTACTTC. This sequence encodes CASSPRVSESRETQYF.

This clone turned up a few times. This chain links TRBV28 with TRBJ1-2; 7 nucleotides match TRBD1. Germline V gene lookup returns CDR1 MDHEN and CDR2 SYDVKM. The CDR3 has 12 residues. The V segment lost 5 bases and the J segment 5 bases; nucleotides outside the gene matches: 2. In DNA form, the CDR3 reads TGTGCCAGCAGTCCGGACAGGTATGGCTACACCTTC. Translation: CASSPDRYGYTF.

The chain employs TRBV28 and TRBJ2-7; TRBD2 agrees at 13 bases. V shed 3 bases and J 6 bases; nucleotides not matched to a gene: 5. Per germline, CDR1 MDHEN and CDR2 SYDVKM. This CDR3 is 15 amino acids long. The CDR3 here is CASSFETSGRTEQYF. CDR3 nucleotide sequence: TGTGCCAGCAGTTTCGAGACTAGCGGGAGGACCGAGCAGTACTTC.

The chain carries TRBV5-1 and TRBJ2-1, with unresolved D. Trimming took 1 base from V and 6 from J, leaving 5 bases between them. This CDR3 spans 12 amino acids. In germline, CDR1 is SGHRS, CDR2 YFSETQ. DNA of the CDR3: TGCGCCAGCAGCTTGTGGGCCAATGAGCAGTTCTTC. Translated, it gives CASSLWANEQFF.

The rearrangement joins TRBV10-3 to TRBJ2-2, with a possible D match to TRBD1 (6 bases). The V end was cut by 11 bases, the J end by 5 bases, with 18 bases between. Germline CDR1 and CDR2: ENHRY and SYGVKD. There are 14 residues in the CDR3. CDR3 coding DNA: TGTGCCGTAACCGGGACACCAAGGACCGGGGAGCTGTTTTTT. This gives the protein CAVTGTPRTGELFF.

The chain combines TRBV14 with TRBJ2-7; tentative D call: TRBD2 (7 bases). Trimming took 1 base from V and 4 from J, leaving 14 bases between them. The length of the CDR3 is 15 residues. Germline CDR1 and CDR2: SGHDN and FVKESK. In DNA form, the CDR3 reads TGTGCCAGCAGCCAAGGGGGGGGGCTAAGATACGAGCAGTACTTC. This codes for CASSQGGGLRYEQYF.

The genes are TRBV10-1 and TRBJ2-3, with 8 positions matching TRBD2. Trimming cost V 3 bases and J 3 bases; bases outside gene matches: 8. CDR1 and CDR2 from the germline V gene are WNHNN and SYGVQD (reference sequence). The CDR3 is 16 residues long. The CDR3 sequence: CASSDLEAGATDTQYF. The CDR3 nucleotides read TGCGCCAGCAGTGACCTCGAAGCGGGGGCTACAGATACGCAGTATTTT.

This CDR3 is CASSDGVSNQPQHF. CDR3 bases: TGTGCCAGCAGCGACGGGGTTAGCAATCAGCCCCAGCATTTT. The chain is built from TRBV9 and TRBJ1-5, with unresolved D. The germline gives CDR1 SGDLS, CDR2 YYNGEE. The ends were cut back, 3 bases at V and 0 bases at J, with 7 bases in the middle. The CDR3 spans 14 residues.

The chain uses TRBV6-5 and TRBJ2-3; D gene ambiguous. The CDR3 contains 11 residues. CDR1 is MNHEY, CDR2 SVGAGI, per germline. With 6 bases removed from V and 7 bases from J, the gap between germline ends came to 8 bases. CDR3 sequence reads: CASSQSYTQYF. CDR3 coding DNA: TGTGCCAGCAGCCAATCATATACGCAGTATTTT.

The CDR3 sequence: CASSGGLAGGAEQFF. The CDR3 nucleotides are TGTGCCAGCAGCGGGGGACTAGCGGGAGGGGCTGAGCAGTTCTTC. The chain couples TRBV7-3 to TRBJ2-1; 16 positions agree with TRBD2. The CDR3 length is 15 residues. Germline V lookup: CDR1 SGHTA, CDR2 FQGTGA. The trim removed 5 bases at V and 9 bases at J, leaving 4 bases unmatched. Supplemented by reference TRBV7-3 and TRBJ2-1, the full variable domain reads GAGVSQTPSNKVTEKGKYVELRCDPISGHTALYWYRQSLGQGPEFLIYFQGTGAADDSGLPNDRFFAVRPEGSVSTLKIQRTERGDSAVYLCASSGGLAGGAEQFFGPGTRLTVL.

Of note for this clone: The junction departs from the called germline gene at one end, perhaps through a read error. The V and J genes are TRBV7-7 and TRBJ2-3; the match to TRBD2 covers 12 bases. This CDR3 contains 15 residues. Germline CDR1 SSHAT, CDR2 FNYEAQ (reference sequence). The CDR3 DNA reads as TGTGCTAGCAGCCCGACTAGCGGGAGTACAGATACGCAGTATTTT. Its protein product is CASSPTSGSTDTQYF.

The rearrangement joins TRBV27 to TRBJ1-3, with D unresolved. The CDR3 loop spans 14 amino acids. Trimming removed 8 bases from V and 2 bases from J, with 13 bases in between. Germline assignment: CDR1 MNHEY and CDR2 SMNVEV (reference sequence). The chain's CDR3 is CASAGLATGNTIYF. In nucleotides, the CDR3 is TGTGCCAGCGCGGGTTTAGCTACTGGAAACACCATATATTTT.

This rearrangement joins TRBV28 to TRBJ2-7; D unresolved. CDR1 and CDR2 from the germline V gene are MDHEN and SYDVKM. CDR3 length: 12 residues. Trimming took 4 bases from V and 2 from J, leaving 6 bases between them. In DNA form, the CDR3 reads TGTGCCAGCAGTTCTCTCCCCTACGAGCAGTACTTC. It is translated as CASSSLPYEQYF.

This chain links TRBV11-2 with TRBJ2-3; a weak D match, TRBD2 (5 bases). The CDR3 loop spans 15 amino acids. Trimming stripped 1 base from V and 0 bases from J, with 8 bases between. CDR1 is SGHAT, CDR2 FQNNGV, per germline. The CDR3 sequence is CASSLVGESTDTQYF. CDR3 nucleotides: TGTGCCAGCAGCTTAGTCGGGGAGAGCACAGATACGCAGTATTTT. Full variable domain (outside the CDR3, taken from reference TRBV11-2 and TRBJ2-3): EAGVAQSPRYKIIEKRQSVAFWCNPISGHATLYWYQQILGQGPKLLIQFQNNGVVDDSQLPKDRFSAERLKGVDSTLKIQPAKLEDSAVYLCASSLVGESTDTQYFGPGTRLTVL.

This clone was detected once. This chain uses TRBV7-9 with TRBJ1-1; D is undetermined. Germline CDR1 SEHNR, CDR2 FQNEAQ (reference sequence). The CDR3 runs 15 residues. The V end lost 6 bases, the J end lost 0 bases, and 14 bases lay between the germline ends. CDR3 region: CASSPSDKLNTEAFF. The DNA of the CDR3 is TGTGCCAGCAGTCCTAGCGACAAATTGAACACTGAAGCTTTCTTT.

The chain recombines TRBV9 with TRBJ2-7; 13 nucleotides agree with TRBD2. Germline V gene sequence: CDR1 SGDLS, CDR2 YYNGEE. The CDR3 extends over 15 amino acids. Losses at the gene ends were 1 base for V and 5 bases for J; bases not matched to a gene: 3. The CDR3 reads CASSVFGLAGDEQYF. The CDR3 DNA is TGTGCCAGCAGCGTATTTGGACTAGCGGGAGACGAGCAGTACTTC. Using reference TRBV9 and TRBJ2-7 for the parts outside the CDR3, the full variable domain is DSGVTQTPKHLITATGQRVTLRCSPRSGDLSVYWYQQSLDQGLQFLIQYYNGEERAKGNILERFSAQQFPDLHSELNLSSLELGDSALYFCASSVFGLAGDEQYFGPGTRLTVT.

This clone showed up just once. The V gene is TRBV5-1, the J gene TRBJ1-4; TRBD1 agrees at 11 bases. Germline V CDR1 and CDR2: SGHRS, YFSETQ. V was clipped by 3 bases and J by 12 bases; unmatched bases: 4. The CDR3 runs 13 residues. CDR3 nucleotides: TGCGCCAGCAGCTCAGGGACAGGGGGTGAACTGTTTTTT. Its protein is CASSSGTGGELFF.